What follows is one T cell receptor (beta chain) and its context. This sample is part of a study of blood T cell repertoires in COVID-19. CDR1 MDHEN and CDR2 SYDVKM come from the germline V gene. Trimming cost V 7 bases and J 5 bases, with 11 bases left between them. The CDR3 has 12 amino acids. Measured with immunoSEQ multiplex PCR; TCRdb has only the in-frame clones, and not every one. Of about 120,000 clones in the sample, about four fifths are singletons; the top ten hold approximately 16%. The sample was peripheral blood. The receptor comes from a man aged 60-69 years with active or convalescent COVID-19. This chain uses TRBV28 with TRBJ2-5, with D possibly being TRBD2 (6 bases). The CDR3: CASMRGRETQYF. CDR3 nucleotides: TGTGCCAGCATGAGAGGGAGGGAGACCCAGTACTTC.